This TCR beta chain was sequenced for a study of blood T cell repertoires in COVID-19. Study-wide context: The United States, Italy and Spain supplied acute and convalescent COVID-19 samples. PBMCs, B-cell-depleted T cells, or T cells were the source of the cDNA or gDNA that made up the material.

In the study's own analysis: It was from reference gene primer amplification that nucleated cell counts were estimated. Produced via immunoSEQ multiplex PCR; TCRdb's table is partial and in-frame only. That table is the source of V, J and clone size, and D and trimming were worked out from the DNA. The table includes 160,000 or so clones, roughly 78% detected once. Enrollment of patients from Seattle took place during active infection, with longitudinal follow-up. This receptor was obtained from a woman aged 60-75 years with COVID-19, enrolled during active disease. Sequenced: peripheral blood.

The DNA of the CDR3 is TGTGCCAGCATCCCCTCCTTGCTAGCGGGAGATATCCACGAGCAGTACTTC. Translating it yields CASIPSLLAGDIHEQYF. This chain links TRBV2 with TRBJ2-7; 10 positions match TRBD2. Germline trimming cut 7 bases from V and 5 bases from J; bases unmatched to any gene: 17. The CDR3 totals 17 residues. CDR1 and CDR2 (germline): SNHLY, FYNNEI.